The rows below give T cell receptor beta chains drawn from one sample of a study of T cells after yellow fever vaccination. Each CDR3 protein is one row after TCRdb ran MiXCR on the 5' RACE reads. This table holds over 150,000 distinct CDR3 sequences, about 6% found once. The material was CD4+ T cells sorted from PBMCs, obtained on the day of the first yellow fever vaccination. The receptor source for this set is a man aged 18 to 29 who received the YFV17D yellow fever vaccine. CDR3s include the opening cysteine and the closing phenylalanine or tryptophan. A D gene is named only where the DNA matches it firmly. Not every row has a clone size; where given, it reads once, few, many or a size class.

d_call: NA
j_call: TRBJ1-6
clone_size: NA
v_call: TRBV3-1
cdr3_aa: CASSGRGGPNSPLHF
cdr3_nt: TGTGCCAGCAGTGGTAGAGGGGGGCCTAATTCACCCCTCCACTTT

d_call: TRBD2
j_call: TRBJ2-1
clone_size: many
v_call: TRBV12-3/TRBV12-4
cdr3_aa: CASSFFSGGQPNEQFF
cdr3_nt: TGTGCCAGCAGTTTCTTTAGCGGGGGTCAACCAAATGAGCAGTTCTTC

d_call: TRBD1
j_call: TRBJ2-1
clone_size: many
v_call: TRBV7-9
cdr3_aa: CASSRGTGHEQFF
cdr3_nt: TGTGCCAGCAGCCGCGGGACAGGGCATGAGCAGTTCTTC

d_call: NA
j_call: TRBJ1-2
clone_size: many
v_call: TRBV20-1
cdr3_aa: CSARDIGKNYGYTF
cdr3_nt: TGCAGTGCTAGGGACATTGGGAAGAACTATGGCTACACCTTC

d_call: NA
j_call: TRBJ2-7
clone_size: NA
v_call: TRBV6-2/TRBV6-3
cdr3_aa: CASSSLGTHGYEQYF
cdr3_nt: TGTGCCAGCAGTTCTCTCGGGACCCACGGCTACGAGCAGTACTTC

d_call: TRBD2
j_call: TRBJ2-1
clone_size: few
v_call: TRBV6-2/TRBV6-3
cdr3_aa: CASSNRLAGGPYNEQFF
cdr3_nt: TGTGCCAGCAGCAACCGACTAGCGGGGGGCCCCTACAATGAGCAGTTCTTC

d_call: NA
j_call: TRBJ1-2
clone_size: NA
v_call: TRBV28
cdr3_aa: CAILSESLVYGYTF
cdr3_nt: TGTGCCATCTTAAGTGAAAGTCTCGTCTATGGCTACACCTTC

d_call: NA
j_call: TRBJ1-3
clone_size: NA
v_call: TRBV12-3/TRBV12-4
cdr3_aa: CASSPDIAFSGNTIYF
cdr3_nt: TGTGCCAGCAGCCCCGACATCGCCTTCTCTGGAAACACCATATATTTT

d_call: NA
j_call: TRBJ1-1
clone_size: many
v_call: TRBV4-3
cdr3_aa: CASSHKGPDTEAFF
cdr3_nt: TGCGCCAGCAGCCACAAGGGGCCCGACACTGAAGCTTTCTTT

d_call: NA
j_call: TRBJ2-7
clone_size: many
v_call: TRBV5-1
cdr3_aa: CASSLTSSSKKYEQYF
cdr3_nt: TGCGCCAGCAGCTTGACCTCCTCGTCCAAGAAATACGAGCAGTACTTC

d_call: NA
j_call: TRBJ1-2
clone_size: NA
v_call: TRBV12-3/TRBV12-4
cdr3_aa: CASSATAYGYTF
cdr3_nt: TGTGCCAGCAGTGCGACAGCCTATGGCTACACCTTC

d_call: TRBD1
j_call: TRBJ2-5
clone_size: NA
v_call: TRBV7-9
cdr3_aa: CASSYRGIGQETQYF
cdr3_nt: TGTGCCAGCAGCTACAGGGGTATAGGGCAAGAGACCCAGTACTTC

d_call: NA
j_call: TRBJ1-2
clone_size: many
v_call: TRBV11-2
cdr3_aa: CASRRAGKEYGYTF
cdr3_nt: TGTGCCAGCAGAAGAGCAGGAAAGGAATATGGCTACACCTTC

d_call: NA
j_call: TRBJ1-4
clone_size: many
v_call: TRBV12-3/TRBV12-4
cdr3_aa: CASSLLPGSEKLFF
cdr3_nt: TGTGCCAGCAGTTTACTACCAGGGTCGGAAAAACTGTTTTTT

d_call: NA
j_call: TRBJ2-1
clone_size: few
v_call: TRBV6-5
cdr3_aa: CASSFQGGRQFF
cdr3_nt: TGTGCCAGCAGTTTCCAGGGGGGCCGGCAGTTCTTC

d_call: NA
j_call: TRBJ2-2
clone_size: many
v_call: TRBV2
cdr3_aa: CASRQDGGGELFF
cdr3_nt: TGTGCCAGCAGGCAGGACGGCGGAGGGGAGCTGTTTTTT

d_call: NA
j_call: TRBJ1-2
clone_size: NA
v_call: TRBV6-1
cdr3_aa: CASSQGYYGYTF
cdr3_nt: TGTGCCAGCAGCCAGGGGTACTATGGCTACACCTTC

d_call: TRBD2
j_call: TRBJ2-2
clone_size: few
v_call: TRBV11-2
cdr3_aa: CASSSVEGLEYTGELFF
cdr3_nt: TGTGCCAGCAGCTCAGTGGAAGGACTAGAATACACCGGGGAGCTGTTTTTT

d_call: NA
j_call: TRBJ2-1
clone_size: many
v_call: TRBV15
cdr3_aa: CATSREGEQFF
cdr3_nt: TGTGCCACCAGCAGAGAGGGTGAGCAGTTCTTC

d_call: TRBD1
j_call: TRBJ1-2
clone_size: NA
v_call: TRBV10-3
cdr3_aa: CAINAGTANYGYTF
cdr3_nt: TGTGCCATCAACGCCGGGACAGCCAACTATGGCTACACCTTC

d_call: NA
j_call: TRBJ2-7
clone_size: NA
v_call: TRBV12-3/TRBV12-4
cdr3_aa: CAISSVAYEQYF
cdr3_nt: TGTGCCATCAGTTCCGTTGCCTACGAGCAGTACTTC

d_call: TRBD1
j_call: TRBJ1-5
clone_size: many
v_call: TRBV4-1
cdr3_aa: CASSRKGQGADQPQHF
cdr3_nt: TGCGCCAGCAGCCGGAAGGGACAGGGGGCCGATCAGCCCCAGCATTTT

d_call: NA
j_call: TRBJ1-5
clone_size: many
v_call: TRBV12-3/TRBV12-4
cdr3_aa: CASSSIEVSGDYIQPQHF
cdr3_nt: TGTGCCAGCAGTTCTATAGAGGTATCAGGGGATTATATTCAGCCCCAGCATTTT

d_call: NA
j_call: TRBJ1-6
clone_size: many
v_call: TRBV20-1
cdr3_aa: CSARALAGSPLHF
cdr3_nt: TGCAGTGCTAGAGCTCTGGCGGGTTCACCCCTCCACTTT

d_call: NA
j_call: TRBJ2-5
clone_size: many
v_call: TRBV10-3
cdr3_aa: CAISELGVGGETQYF
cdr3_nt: TGTGCCATCAGTGAGTTAGGAGTTGGCGGAGAGACCCAGTACTTC

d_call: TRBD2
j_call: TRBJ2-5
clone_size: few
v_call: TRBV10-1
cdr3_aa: CANPRAGGQETQYF
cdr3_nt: TGCGCCAACCCTCGGGCGGGGGGACAAGAGACCCAGTACTTC

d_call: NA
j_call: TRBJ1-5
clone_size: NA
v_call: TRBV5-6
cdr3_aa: CASSIRQENQPQHF
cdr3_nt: TGTGCCAGCAGCATCAGACAGGAGAATCAGCCCCAGCATTTT

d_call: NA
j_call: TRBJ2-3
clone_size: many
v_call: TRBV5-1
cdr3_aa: CASRVGPDGASTQYF
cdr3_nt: TGCGCCAGCAGAGTCGGGCCAGATGGGGCCTCCACGCAGTATTTT

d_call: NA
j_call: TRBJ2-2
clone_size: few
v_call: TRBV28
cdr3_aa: CASSLFEARELFF
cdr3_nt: TGTGCCAGCAGTTTATTTGAGGCCAGGGAGCTGTTTTTT

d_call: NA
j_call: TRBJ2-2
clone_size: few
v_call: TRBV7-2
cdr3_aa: CASSLFRGREGGELFF
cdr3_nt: TGTGCCAGCAGCCTCTTCCGGGGAAGGGAAGGCGGGGAGCTGTTTTTT

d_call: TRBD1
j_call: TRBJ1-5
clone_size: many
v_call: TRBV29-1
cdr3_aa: CSVGQGVRQPQHF
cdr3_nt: TGCAGCGTGGGACAGGGGGTACGGCAGCCCCAGCATTTT

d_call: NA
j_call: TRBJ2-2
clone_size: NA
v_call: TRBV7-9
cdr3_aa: CASSFAQGKLFF
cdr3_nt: TGTGCCAGCAGCTTTGCCCAGGGGAAGCTGTTTTTT

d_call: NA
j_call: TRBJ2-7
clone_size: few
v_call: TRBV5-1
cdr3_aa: CASSPTATGQVSYEQYF
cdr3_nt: TGCGCCAGCAGCCCTACCGCTACAGGGCAAGTCTCCTACGAGCAGTACTTC

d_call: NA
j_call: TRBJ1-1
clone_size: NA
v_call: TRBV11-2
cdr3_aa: CASSFTEGWAFF
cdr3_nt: TGTGCCAGCAGCTTCACGGAGGGGTGGGCTTTCTTT